The entry that follows covers one T cell receptor beta chain sequence. Its specificity is not known. The protocol was immunoSEQ multiplex PCR, while the TCRdb copy is restricted to in-frame clones and leaves out a portion. Of about 89,000 clones in the sample, roughly 91% are singletons; the top ten hold roughly 2%. This record comes from a study of graft-versus-host responses after intestinal transplantation. Study-wide context: Recipients underwent multivisceral, liver-intestinal, or isolated intestinal transplants. Among the recipients, all got anti-thymocyte globulin induction and then tacrolimus and steroids for 2 to 3 years.

Study-wide findings and caveats: Subjects displaying graft-donor T cell macrochimerism possessed elevated graft-versus-host to host-versus-graft clonal ratios inside allografts. There were GvH clones found in recipient marrow, and some of them appeared first in ileum or blood.

This specimen was unstimulated CD8+ T cells sorted from spleen or lymph node cells, taken before intestinal transplant. This receptor was taken from a human donor who received an intestinal transplant.

Written as DNA, the CDR3 is TGTGCCAGCAGCCCCACAGCAAACACTGAAGCTTTCTTT. Translating gives CASSPTANTEAFF. The chain couples TRBV9 to TRBJ1-1; D unclear. V lost 4 bases, J lost 2 bases, and 9 bases lay in between. The CDR3 is 13 amino acids. The germline V gene has CDR1 SGDLS and CDR2 YYNGEE.